Listed below are T cell receptor beta chains from one sample, sequenced in a study of blood T cell repertoires in COVID-19. Only in-frame clones appear in the TCRdb table, and some are missing; sequencing was by immunoSEQ multiplex PCR. The sample has roughly 500,000 clones, roughly 90% seen once; the top ten hold 1.8%. Sequencing was performed on PBMCs or T cells enriched from blood (not recorded which). These receptors were obtained from a woman aged 40 to 55 who had recovered from COVID-19. Both conserved end residues are part of each CDR3. The D gene is left open where the match is weak. Clone size appears in some rows only: once, few, many, or a class for an expanded clone.

clone size: -; D gene: -; CDR3 length: 14; J gene: TRBJ2-3; V gene: TRBV11-3; CDR3 protein: CASSLVLLTDTQYF; CDR3 DNA: TGTGCCAGCAGCTTAGTTCTTCTCACAGATACGCAGTATTTT
clone size: -; D gene: -; CDR3 length: 13; J gene: TRBJ2-7; V gene: TRBV19; CDR3 protein: CASSIARDYEQYF; CDR3 DNA: TGTGCCAGTAGTATAGCCAGGGACTACGAGCAGTACTTC
clone size: once; D gene: -; CDR3 length: 15; J gene: TRBJ2-1; V gene: TRBV6-5; CDR3 protein: CASSPDWSSYNEQFF; CDR3 DNA: TGTGCCAGCAGCCCGGATTGGAGCTCCTACAATGAGCAGTTCTTC
clone size: -; D gene: TRBD1; CDR3 length: 17; J gene: TRBJ1-3; V gene: TRBV5-4; CDR3 protein: CASSDLTGGRSGNTIYF; CDR3 DNA: TGTGCCAGCAGCGACCTGACAGGGGGAAGGTCTGGAAACACCATATATTTT
clone size: once; D gene: -; CDR3 length: 14; J gene: TRBJ2-2; V gene: TRBV11-3; CDR3 protein: CASSDSRRAGELFF; CDR3 DNA: TGTGCCAGCAGCGACAGTAGAAGGGCCGGGGAGCTGTTTTTT
clone size: -; D gene: -; CDR3 length: 16; J gene: TRBJ1-2; V gene: TRBV4-3; CDR3 protein: CASSQDLGVLGYGYTF; CDR3 DNA: TGCGCCAGCAGCCAAGATCTCGGGGTTTTAGGCTATGGCTACACCTTC
clone size: once; D gene: -; CDR3 length: 13; J gene: TRBJ1-5; V gene: TRBV7-7; CDR3 protein: CASSSDWNQPQHF; CDR3 DNA: TGTGCTAGCAGTTCGGACTGGAATCAGCCCCAGCATTTT
clone size: -; D gene: -; CDR3 length: 13; J gene: TRBJ2-5; V gene: TRBV21-1; CDR3 protein: CASSKPRAETQYF; CDR3 DNA: TGTGCCAGCAGCAAACCCAGGGCAGAGACCCAGTACTTC
clone size: -; D gene: TRBD1; CDR3 length: 15; J gene: TRBJ2-7; V gene: TRBV7-2; CDR3 protein: CASSFMGTDLYEQYF; CDR3 DNA: TGTGCCAGCAGCTTTATGGGGACAGACCTCTACGAGCAGTACTTC
clone size: -; D gene: -; CDR3 length: 15; J gene: TRBJ2-2; V gene: TRBV19; CDR3 protein: CASSIGLANTGELFF; CDR3 DNA: TGTGCCAGTAGTATAGGGCTAGCGAACACCGGGGAGCTGTTTTTT
clone size: -; D gene: -; CDR3 length: 15; J gene: TRBJ2-5; V gene: TRBV5-5; CDR3 protein: CASSLEQGMGETQYF; CDR3 DNA: TGTGCCAGCAGCTTGGAGCAGGGGATGGGAGAGACCCAGTACTTC
clone size: -; D gene: TRBD2; CDR3 length: 15; J gene: TRBJ2-1; V gene: TRBV19; CDR3 protein: CASSLSGSPNDEQFF; CDR3 DNA: TGTGCCAGTAGTCTAAGCGGGAGCCCCAACGATGAGCAGTTCTTC
clone size: -; D gene: TRBD1; CDR3 length: 14; J gene: TRBJ2-5; V gene: TRBV5-4; CDR3 protein: CASSAGQGKETQYF; CDR3 DNA: TGTGCCAGCAGTGCGGGACAGGGGAAAGAGACCCAGTACTTC
clone size: -; D gene: -; CDR3 length: 18; J gene: TRBJ2-3; V gene: TRBV9; CDR3 protein: CASSVGRLDYYSMDTQYF; CDR3 DNA: TGTGCCAGCAGCGTAGGGAGGCTAGACTATTATTCGATGGATACGCAGTATTTT
clone size: -; D gene: -; CDR3 length: 14; J gene: TRBJ1-5; V gene: TRBV7-2; CDR3 protein: CASSLAAGNQPQHF; CDR3 DNA: TGTGCCAGCAGCTTAGCTGCGGGTAATCAGCCCCAGCATTTT
clone size: -; D gene: TRBD1; CDR3 length: 13; J gene: TRBJ1-2; V gene: TRBV7-9; CDR3 protein: CASSPDRVGGYTF; CDR3 DNA: TGTGCCAGCAGCCCCGACAGGGTGGGAGGCTACACCTTC
clone size: -; D gene: TRBD1; CDR3 length: 13; J gene: TRBJ2-5; V gene: TRBV9; CDR3 protein: CASSLGQQETQYF; CDR3 DNA: TGTGCCAGCAGCCTGGGACAGCAAGAGACCCAGTACTTC
clone size: -; D gene: TRBD1; CDR3 length: 16; J gene: TRBJ2-5; V gene: TRBV24-1; CDR3 protein: CATSDSGTGKKETQYF; CDR3 DNA: TGTGCCACCAGTGACTCCGGGACAGGCAAAAAAGAGACCCAGTACTTC
clone size: once; D gene: -; CDR3 length: 15; J gene: TRBJ2-3; V gene: TRBV5-1; CDR3 protein: CASRATGSSTDTQYF; CDR3 DNA: TGCGCCAGCAGAGCCACAGGTTCTAGCACAGATACGCAGTATTTT
clone size: -; D gene: TRBD2; CDR3 length: 15; J gene: TRBJ2-5; V gene: TRBV7-2; CDR3 protein: CASTETSGRRKTQYF; CDR3 DNA: TGTGCCAGCACCGAGACTAGCGGGAGGAGGAAGACCCAGTACTTC
clone size: -; D gene: TRBD2; CDR3 length: 13; J gene: TRBJ2-5; V gene: TRBV5-6; CDR3 protein: CASSLGGGETQYF; CDR3 DNA: TGTGCCAGCAGCTTGGGGGGAGGGGAGACCCAGTACTTC
clone size: -; D gene: TRBD1; CDR3 length: 16; J gene: TRBJ1-4; V gene: TRBV18; CDR3 protein: CASSSFTGQLNEKLFF; CDR3 DNA: TGTGCCAGCTCATCTTTTACGGGACAGCTTAATGAAAAACTGTTTTTT
clone size: -; D gene: -; CDR3 length: 16; J gene: TRBJ2-7; V gene: TRBV4-1; CDR3 protein: CASSRSTGTEDYEQYF; CDR3 DNA: TGCGCCAGCAGCAGAAGTACGGGGACTGAAGACTACGAGCAGTACTTC
clone size: -; D gene: TRBD1; CDR3 length: 17; J gene: TRBJ1-2; V gene: TRBV5-1; CDR3 protein: CASSPGQGSELVYGYTF; CDR3 DNA: TGCGCCAGCAGCCCAGGACAGGGTTCGGAGTTGGTCTATGGCTACACCTTC
clone size: -; D gene: -; CDR3 length: 15; J gene: TRBJ1-1; V gene: TRBV19; CDR3 protein: CASSIDLASNTEAFF; CDR3 DNA: TGTGCCAGTAGTATAGATCTCGCCAGTAACACTGAAGCTTTCTTT
clone size: -; D gene: -; CDR3 length: 12; J gene: TRBJ2-7; V gene: TRBV7-9; CDR3 protein: CASSFTGGEQYF; CDR3 DNA: TGTGCCAGCAGCTTTACCGGCGGCGAGCAGTACTTC
clone size: -; D gene: TRBD1; CDR3 length: 18; J gene: TRBJ1-1; V gene: TRBV2; CDR3 protein: CASLRTGTGALVNTEAFF; CDR3 DNA: TGTGCCAGCTTGAGAACCGGGACAGGGGCCTTGGTGAACACTGAAGCTTTCTTT
clone size: -; D gene: -; CDR3 length: 15; J gene: TRBJ1-5; V gene: TRBV18; CDR3 protein: CASSPEKVGVQPQHF; CDR3 DNA: TGTGCCAGCTCACCAGAAAAGGTAGGAGTTCAGCCCCAGCATTTT
clone size: -; D gene: TRBD2; CDR3 length: 15; J gene: TRBJ2-7; V gene: TRBV5-1; CDR3 protein: CASSSTSGSSYEQYF; CDR3 DNA: TGCGCCAGCAGCTCCACTAGCGGGAGCTCCTACGAGCAGTACTTC